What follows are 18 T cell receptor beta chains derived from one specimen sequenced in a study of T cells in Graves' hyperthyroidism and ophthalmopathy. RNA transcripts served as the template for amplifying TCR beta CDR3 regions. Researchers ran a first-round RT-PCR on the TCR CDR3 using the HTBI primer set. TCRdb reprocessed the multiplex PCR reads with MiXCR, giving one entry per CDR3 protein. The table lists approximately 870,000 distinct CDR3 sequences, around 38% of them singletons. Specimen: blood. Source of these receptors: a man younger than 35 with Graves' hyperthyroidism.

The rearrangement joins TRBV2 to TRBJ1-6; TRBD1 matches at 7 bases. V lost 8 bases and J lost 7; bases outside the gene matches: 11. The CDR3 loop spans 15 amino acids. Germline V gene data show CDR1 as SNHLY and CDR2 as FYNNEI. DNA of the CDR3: TGTGCCAGCGGGGCGGGGACAGACCGGAATTCACCCCTCCACTTT. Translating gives CASGAGTDRNSPLHF.

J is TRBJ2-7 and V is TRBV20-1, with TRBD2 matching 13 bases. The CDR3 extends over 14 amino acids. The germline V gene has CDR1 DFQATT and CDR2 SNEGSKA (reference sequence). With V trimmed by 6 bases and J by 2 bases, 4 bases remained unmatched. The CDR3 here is CSALLAGGTYEQYF. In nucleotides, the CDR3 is TGCAGTGCGCTACTAGCGGGGGGGACCTACGAGCAGTACTTC.

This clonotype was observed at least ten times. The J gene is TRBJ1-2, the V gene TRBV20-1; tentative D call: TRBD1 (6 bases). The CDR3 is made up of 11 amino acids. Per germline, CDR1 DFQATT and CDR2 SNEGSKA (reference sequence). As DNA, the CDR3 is TGCAGCCAAGGGGGAAAGGATGGCTACACCTTC. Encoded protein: CSQGGKDGYTF.

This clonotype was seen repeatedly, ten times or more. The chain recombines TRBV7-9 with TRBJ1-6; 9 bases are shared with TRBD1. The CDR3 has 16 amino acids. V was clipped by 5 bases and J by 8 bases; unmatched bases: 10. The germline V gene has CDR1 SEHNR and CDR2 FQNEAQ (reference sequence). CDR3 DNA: TGTGCCAGCAGCGCCGGGACAGGGAATCCCGATTCACCCCTCCACTTT. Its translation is CASSAGTGNPDSPLHF.

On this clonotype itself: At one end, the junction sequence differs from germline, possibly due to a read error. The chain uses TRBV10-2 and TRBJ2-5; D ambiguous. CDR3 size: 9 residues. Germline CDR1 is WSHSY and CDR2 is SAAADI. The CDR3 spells CASSESRDF. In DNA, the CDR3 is TGCGCCAGCAGTGAGTCAAGAGATTTC.

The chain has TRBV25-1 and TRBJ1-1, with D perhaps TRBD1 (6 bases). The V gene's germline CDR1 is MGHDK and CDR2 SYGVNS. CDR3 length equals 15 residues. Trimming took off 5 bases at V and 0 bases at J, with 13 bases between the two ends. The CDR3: CASSKTGVMNTEAFF. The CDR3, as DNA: TGTGCCAGCAGTAAGACAGGCGTCATGAACACTGAAGCTTTCTTT.

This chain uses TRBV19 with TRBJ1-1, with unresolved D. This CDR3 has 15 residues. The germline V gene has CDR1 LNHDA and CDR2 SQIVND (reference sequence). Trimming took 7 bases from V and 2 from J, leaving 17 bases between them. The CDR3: CASTLSPGPNTEAFF. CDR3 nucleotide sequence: TGTGCCAGTACATTATCCCCCGGTCCCAACACTGAAGCTTTCTTT. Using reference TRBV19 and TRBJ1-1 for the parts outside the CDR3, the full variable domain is DGGITQSPKYLFRKEGQNVTLSCEQNLNHDAMYWYRQDPGQGLRLIYYSQIVNDFQKGDIAEGYSVSREKKESFPLTVTSAQKNPTAFYLCASTLSPGPNTEAFFGQGTRLTVV.

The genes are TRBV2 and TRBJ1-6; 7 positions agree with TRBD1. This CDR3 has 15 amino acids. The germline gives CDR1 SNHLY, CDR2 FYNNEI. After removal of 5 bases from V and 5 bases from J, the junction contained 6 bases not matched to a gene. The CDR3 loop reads CASSTGTADNSPLHF. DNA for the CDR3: TGTGCCAGCAGTACAGGGACAGCAGATAATTCACCCCTCCACTTT.

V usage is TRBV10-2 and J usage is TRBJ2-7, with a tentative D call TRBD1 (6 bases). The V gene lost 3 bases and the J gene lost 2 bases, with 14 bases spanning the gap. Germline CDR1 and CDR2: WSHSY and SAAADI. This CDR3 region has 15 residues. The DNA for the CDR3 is TGCGCCAGCAGTGACCGGGACAACTCTCCCTACGAGCAGTACTTC. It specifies CASSDRDNSPYEQYF.

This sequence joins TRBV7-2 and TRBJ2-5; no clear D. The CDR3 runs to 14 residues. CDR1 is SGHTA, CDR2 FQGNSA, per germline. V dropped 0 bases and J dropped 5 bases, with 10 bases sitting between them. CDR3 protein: CASSLAPEMETQYF. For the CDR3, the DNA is TGTGCCAGCAGCTTAGCTCCGGAGATGGAGACCCAGTACTTC.

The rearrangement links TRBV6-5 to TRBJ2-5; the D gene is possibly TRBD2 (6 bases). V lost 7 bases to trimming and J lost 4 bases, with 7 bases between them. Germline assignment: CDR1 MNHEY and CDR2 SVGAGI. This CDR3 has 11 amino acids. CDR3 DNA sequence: TGTGCCAGCAACGGGGGAGAGACCCAGTACTTC. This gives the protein CASNGGETQYF.

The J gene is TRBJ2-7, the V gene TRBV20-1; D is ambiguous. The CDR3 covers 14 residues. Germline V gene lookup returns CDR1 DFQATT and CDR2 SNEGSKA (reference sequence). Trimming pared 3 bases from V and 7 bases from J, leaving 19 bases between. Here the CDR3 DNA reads TGCAGTGCTAGTTTACAGACCCTTACGAGAGAGCAGTACTTC. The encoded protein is CSASLQTLTREQYF.

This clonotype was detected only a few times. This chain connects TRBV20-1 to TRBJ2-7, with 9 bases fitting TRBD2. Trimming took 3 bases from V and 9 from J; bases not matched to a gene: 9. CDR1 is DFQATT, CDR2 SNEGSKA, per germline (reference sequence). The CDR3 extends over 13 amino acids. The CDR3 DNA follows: TGCAGTGCTAGTGGTCTAGCGGGAAACGGGCAGTACTTC. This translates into CSASGLAGNGQYF.

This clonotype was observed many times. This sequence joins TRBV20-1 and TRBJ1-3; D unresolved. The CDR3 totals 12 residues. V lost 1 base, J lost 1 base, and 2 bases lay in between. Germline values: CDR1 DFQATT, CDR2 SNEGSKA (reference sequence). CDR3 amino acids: CSARGSGNTIYF. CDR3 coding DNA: TGCAGTGCTAGAGGATCTGGAAACACCATATATTTT.

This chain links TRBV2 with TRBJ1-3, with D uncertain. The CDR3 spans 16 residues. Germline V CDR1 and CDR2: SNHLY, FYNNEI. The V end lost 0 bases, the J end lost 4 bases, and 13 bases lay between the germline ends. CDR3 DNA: TGTGCCAGCAGTGAAGCGCCCGACATAGCCGGAAACACCATATATTTT. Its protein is CASSEAPDIAGNTIYF.

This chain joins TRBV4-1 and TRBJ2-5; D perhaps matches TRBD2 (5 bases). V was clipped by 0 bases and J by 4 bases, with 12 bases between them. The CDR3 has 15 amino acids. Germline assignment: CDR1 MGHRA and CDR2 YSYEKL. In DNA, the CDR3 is TGCGCCAGCAGCCAAGATAGCGATAATGGAGAGACCCAGTACTTC. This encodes CASSQDSDNGETQYF.

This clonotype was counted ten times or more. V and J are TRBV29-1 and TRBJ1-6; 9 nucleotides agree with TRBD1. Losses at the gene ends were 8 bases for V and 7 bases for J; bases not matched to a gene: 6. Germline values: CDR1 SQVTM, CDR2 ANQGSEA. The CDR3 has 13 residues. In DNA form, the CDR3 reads TGCAGCTATCGGGGACAGGGAAATTCACCCCTCCACTTT. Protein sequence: CSYRGQGNSPLHF. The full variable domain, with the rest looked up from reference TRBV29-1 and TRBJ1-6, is SAVISQKPSRDICQRGTSLTIQCQVDSQVTMMFWYRQQPGQSLTLIATANQGSEATYESGFVIDKFPISRPNLTFSTLTVSNMSPEDSSIYLCSYRGQGNSPLHFGNGTRLTVT.

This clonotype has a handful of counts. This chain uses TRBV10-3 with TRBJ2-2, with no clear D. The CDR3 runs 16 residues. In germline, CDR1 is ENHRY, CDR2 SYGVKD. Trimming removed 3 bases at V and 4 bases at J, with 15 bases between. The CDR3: CAISETLTNPTGELFF. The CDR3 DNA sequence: TGTGCCATCAGTGAAACTCTAACTAACCCCACCGGGGAGCTGTTTTTT.